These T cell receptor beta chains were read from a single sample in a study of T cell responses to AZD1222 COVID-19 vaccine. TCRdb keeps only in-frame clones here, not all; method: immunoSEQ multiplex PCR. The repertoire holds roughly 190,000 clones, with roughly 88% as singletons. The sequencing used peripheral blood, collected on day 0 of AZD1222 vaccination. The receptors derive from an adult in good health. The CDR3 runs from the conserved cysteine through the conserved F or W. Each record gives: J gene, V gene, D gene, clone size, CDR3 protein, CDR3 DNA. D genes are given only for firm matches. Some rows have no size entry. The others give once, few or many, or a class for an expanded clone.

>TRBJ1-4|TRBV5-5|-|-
CASDLTGRGEKLFF
TGTGCCAGCGACTTGACGGGGCGAGGAGAAAAACTGTTTTTT
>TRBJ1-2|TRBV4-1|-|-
CASSRSADNYGYTF
TGCGCCAGCAGCCGCTCTGCGGACAACTATGGCTACACCTTC
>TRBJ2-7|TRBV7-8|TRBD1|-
CASSFPGQGSYEQYF
TGTGCCAGCAGCTTTCCGGGACAGGGCTCCTACGAGCAGTACTTC
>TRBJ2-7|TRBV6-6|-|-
CASSLREAEQYF
TGTGCCAGCAGCCTCAGGGAGGCCGAGCAGTACTTC
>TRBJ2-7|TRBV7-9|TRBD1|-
CASSSMGQFGYEQYF
TGTGCCAGCAGCTCGATGGGACAGTTCGGCTACGAGCAGTACTTC
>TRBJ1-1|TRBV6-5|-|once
CASNPAHSTEAFF
TGTGCCAGCAACCCAGCGCACTCCACTGAAGCTTTCTTT
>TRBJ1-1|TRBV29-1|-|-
CSVEDLGVNTEAFF
TGCAGCGTTGAAGATTTGGGCGTGAACACTGAAGCTTTCTTT
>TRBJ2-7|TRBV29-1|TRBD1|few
CSVASGQGLLPYEQYF
TGCAGCGTGGCCAGTGGACAGGGGCTGCTGCCCTACGAGCAGTACTTC
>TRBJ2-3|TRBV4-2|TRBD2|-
CASSQEALGSGGTDTQYF
TGTGCCAGCAGCCAAGAAGCCCTTGGAAGCGGGGGGACGGATACGCAGTATTTT
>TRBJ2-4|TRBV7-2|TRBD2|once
CASSLTLLAGGKNIQYF
TGTGCCAGCAGCTTAACGTTGCTAGCGGGAGGCAAAAACATTCAGTACTTC
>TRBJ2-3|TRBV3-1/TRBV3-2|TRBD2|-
CASSQGPGLAGGTDTQYF
TGTGCCAGCAGCCAGGGGCCAGGACTAGCGGGGGGCACAGATACGCAGTATTTT
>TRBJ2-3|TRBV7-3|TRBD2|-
CASSPTPRGGATDTQYF
TGTGCCAGCAGCCCCACCCCCCGCGGGGGGGCCACAGATACGCAGTATTTT
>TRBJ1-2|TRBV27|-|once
CASSLFGRGAYYGYTF
TGTGCCAGCAGTTTATTTGGGAGGGGCGCATACTATGGCTACACCTTC
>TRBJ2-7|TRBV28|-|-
CASSSSLVSTYEQYF
TGTGCCAGCAGTTCTAGTTTGGTCAGTACCTACGAGCAGTACTTC
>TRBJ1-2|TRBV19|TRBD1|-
CASSIFDRGFGYTF
TGTGCCAGTAGTATCTTTGACAGGGGATTCGGCTACACCTTC